This entry concerns a single T cell receptor (beta chain). Germline assignment: CDR1 SGHAT and CDR2 FQNNGV. The germline V and J ends were trimmed by 6 bases and 4 bases, with 14 bases remaining between them. This CDR3 region has 14 residues. These data come from a study of blood T cell repertoires in COVID-19. In the study overall: Material from acute and convalescent COVID-19 was sourced from the United States, Italy and Spain.

Authors' analysis steps: Scientists estimated how many nucleated cells there were by amplifying reference gene primers. The method was immunoSEQ multiplex PCR; TCRdb's version includes in-frame clones alone and lacks a portion of them. V, J and clone size derive from that table, while D and trimming were established from the DNA sequence. This table holds about 120,000 clones, 75% to 90% found once. The rearrangement uses TRBV11-2 and TRBJ2-3; D not resolved. This TCR derives from a woman aged 45-65 years with acute or convalescent COVID-19. Specimen: peripheral blood. CDR3 protein: CASSLSIRADTQYF. The CDR3 nucleotides are TGTGCCAGCAGTTTAAGCATCCGGGCAGATACGCAGTATTTT. Full variable domain (rest looked up from reference TRBV11-2 and TRBJ2-3): EAGVAQSPRYKIIEKRQSVAFWCNPISGHATLYWYQQILGQGPKLLIQFQNNGVVDDSQLPKDRFSAERLKGVDSTLKIQPAKLEDSAVYLCASSLSIRADTQYFGPGTRLTVL.